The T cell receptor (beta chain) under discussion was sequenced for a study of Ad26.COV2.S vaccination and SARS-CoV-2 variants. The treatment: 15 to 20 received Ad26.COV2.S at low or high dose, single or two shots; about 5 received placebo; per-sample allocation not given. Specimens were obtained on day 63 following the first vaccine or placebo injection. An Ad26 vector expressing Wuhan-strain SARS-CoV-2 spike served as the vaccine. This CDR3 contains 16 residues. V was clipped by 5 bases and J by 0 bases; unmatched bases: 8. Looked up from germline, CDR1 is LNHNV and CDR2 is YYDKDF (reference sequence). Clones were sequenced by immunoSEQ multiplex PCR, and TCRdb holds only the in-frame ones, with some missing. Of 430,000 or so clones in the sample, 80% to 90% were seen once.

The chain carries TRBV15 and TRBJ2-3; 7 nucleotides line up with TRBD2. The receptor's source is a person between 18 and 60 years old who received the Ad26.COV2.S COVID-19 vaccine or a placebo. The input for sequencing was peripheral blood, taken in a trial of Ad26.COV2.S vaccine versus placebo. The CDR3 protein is CATSGASGMSTDTQYF. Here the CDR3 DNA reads TGTGCCACCAGCGGAGCAAGCGGGATGAGCACAGATACGCAGTATTTT.